This TCR beta chain was observed in a study of cytomegalovirus exposure and HLA in healthy donors. The PCR had 60 Vbeta and 13 Jbeta primers. Only in-frame clones appear in the TCRdb table, and some are missing; sequencing was by immunoSEQ multiplex PCR. The repertoire holds over 150,000 clones, with around 86% as singletons. Per germline, CDR1 LGHNA and CDR2 YSLEER. The V end was cut by 1 base, the J end by 4 bases, with 16 bases between. This CDR3 comprises 16 residues. Sequenced: PBMCs. This chain uses TRBV4-3 with TRBJ1-1, with a tentative D call TRBD1 (6 bases). The sequence derives from a human donor in good health. The CDR3: CASSQGPGQLGTEAFF. CDR3 coding DNA: TGCGCCAGCAGCCAAGGTCCTGGACAGTTGGGCACTGAAGCTTTCTTT.